This is a list of T cell receptor beta chains from one sample in a study of shared clonotypes between healthy human individuals. The assay was immunoSEQ multiplex PCR, and TCRdb's table has in-frame clones only and misses some. The sample gives some 1 million clones, around 76% of which show up once; about 1.4% is in the top ten. What was sequenced was memory CD4+ T cells sorted from blood. The receptor source for this set is a man aged 18 to 30 in good health. Both conserved end residues are part of each CDR3. D genes are given only for firm matches. Clone size is given for some rows only: seen once, a few or many times, or a class if the clone is expanded.

D gene	V gene	clone size	J gene	CDR3 protein	CDR3 DNA
NA	TRBV7-2	NA	TRBJ2-4	CASSLEGGGKNIQYF	TGTGCCAGCAGCTTAGAGGGGGGCGGCAAAAACATTCAGTACTTC
TRBD1	TRBV6-6	once	TRBJ2-7	CASSMDRDEQYF	TGTGCCAGCAGCATGGACAGGGACGAGCAGTACTTC
NA	TRBV13	many	TRBJ1-1	CASSPAGGRRTEAFF	TGTGCCAGCAGCCCCGCCGGGGGGCGTAGGACTGAAGCTTTCTTT
NA	TRBV10-1	NA	TRBJ2-3	CASSRVDTDTQYF	TGCGCCAGCAGCAGGGTGGACACAGATACGCAGTATTTT
NA	TRBV5-1	NA	TRBJ2-7	CASSTQAQSGGAVEQYF	TGCGCCAGCAGCACCCAGGCACAATCAGGGGGGGCAGTCGAGCAGTACTTC
TRBD1	TRBV10-3	NA	TRBJ1-2	CAISDDRVPNYGYTF	TGTGCCATCAGTGATGACAGGGTCCCTAACTATGGCTACACCTTC
NA	TRBV15	NA	TRBJ2-5	CATSRDAGSRAQYF	TGTGCCACCAGCAGAGATGCAGGGTCAAGGGCCCAGTACTTC
NA	TRBV28	NA	TRBJ1-2	CASSFSKSYGYTF	TGTGCCAGCAGTTTTTCAAAAAGCTATGGCTACACCTTC
TRBD2	TRBV4-2	few	TRBJ2-2	CASSPIAGGPTGELFF	TGTGCCAGCAGCCCAATAGCGGGGGGGCCCACCGGGGAGCTGTTTTTT
TRBD2	TRBV19	NA	TRBJ2-7	CASSRTSGPYEQYF	TGTGCCAGTTCTCGGACTAGCGGCCCCTACGAGCAGTACTTC
NA	TRBV2	few	TRBJ1-2	CASSAANYGYTF	TGTGCCAGCAGTGCGGCCAACTATGGCTACACCTTC
NA	TRBV11-2	NA	TRBJ2-7	CASSLDFTSYEQYF	TGTGCCAGCAGCTTAGATTTTACCTCCTACGAGCAGTACTTC
NA	TRBV27	NA	TRBJ2-3	CASSWARLRSDTQYF	TGTGCCAGCAGTTGGGCTAGATTACGATCGGATACGCAGTATTTT
NA	TRBV28	NA	TRBJ2-7	CASSRSGWPYEQYF	TGTGCCAGCAGTAGGTCAGGGTGGCCCTACGAGCAGTACTTC
NA	TRBV28	NA	TRBJ2-5	CASSHPVGLKETQYF	TGTGCCAGCAGTCACCCGGTGGGGTTGAAAGAGACCCAGTACTTC
NA	TRBV7-2	NA	TRBJ1-2	CASSLGQRNVGYTF	TGTGCCAGCAGCTTAGGACAGCGAAACGTTGGCTACACCTTC
NA	TRBV19	NA	TRBJ2-3	CASSIQPDTQYF	TGTGCCAGTAGTATACAGCCCGATACGCAGTATTTT
NA	TRBV28	many	TRBJ2-1	CASSFRSGWVNEQFF	TGTGCCAGCAGTTTTCGCTCAGGGTGGGTCAATGAGCAGTTCTTC
NA	TRBV10-2	NA	TRBJ1-1	CATHGGLAEAFF	TGCGCCACCCACGGGGGCCTGGCTGAAGCTTTCTTT
TRBD1	TRBV6-6	few	TRBJ1-1	CASRVTGAAFF	TGTGCCAGCAGGGTCACAGGGGCAGCTTTCTTT
NA	TRBV11-3	NA	TRBJ2-2	CASSFGGDTGELFF	TGTGCCAGCAGCTTTGGTGGGGACACCGGGGAGCTGTTTTTT
TRBD1	TRBV5-1	few	TRBJ1-2	CASSSNRGSYGYTF	TGCGCCAGCAGCTCCAACAGGGGTAGTTATGGCTACACCTTC
NA	TRBV29-1	NA	TRBJ1-2	CSGLNQPYGYTF	TGCAGCGGGCTCAACCAGCCCTATGGCTACACCTTC
TRBD2	TRBV6-1	NA	TRBJ2-3	CASSALATDTQYF	TGTGCCAGCAGTGCACTAGCGACAGATACGCAGTATTTT
NA	TRBV28	NA	TRBJ1-1	CASSLSRGGEAFF	TGTGCCAGCAGTTTATCCAGGGGAGGTGAAGCTTTCTTT
NA	TRBV7-2	NA	TRBJ1-6	CASSFSSGNSPLHF	TGTGCCAGCAGCTTTAGTTCAGGAAATTCACCCCTCCACTTT
NA	TRBV2	NA	TRBJ1-2	CASSFKYGYTF	TGTGCCAGCAGTTTTAAATATGGCTACACCTTC
NA	TRBV30	NA	TRBJ1-3	CAWSVGDRGNTIYF	TGTGCCTGGAGTGTTGGGGACCGAGGAAACACCATATATTTT
TRBD1	TRBV5-4	NA	TRBJ1-4	CASSLDRGRWEKLFF	TGTGCCAGCAGCCTGGACAGGGGGCGGTGGGAAAAACTGTTTTTT
NA	TRBV5-4	NA	TRBJ1-5	CASSSGIYQPQHF	TGTGCCAGCAGTTCCGGGATCTATCAGCCCCAGCATTTT
TRBD2	TRBV7-2	NA	TRBJ2-7	CASSPVLAGGMYEQYF	TGTGCCAGCAGCCCGGTGCTAGCGGGAGGGATGTACGAGCAGTACTTC
TRBD2	TRBV7-3	NA	TRBJ2-3	CASSPLPGGGTNTQYF	TGTGCCAGCAGCCCCCTTCCGGGCGGGGGGACGAATACGCAGTATTTT
TRBD2	TRBV5-1	NA	TRBJ2-2	CASSSGTSSGELFF	TGCGCCAGCAGCAGCGGGACTAGCTCCGGGGAGCTGTTTTTT
TRBD2	TRBV30	NA	TRBJ2-1	CAWRGSGPYNEQFF	TGTGCCTGGAGAGGTAGCGGGCCTTACAATGAGCAGTTCTTC
NA	TRBV11-2	NA	TRBJ1-1	CASSLAETTEAFF	TGTGCCAGCAGCTTAGCCGAAACTACTGAAGCTTTCTTT
NA	TRBV6-1	few	TRBJ1-1	CASRVPGLDRTEAFF	TGTGCCAGCAGGGTCCCGGGACTGGACCGCACTGAAGCTTTCTTT
TRBD1	TRBV5-1	NA	TRBJ1-2	CASSLEQGRGGYTF	TGCGCCAGCAGCTTGGAACAGGGGAGGGGTGGCTACACCTTC
TRBD1	TRBV28	NA	TRBJ1-2	CASSLTDRVGGYTF	TGTGCCAGCAGCCTCACGGACAGGGTCGGCGGCTACACCTTC
TRBD1	TRBV18	NA	TRBJ1-6	CASSPGQGARSPLHF	TGTGCCAGCTCACCGGGACAGGGGGCGCGTTCACCCCTCCACTTT
NA	TRBV27	NA	TRBJ2-7	CASSFPGQEQYF	TGTGCCAGCAGTTTCCCGGGACAAGAGCAGTACTTC
NA	TRBV7-2	NA	TRBJ2-3	CASSLRRASQDTQYF	TGTGCCAGCAGCTTAAGGAGGGCCTCCCAAGATACGCAGTATTTT
NA	TRBV25-1	NA	TRBJ2-7	CASSDAAQINYEQYF	TGTGCCAGCAGTGATGCCGCGCAGATCAACTACGAGCAGTACTTC
NA	TRBV25-1	NA	TRBJ2-5	CASSEDGGKWTQYF	TGTGCCAGCAGTGAAGATGGAGGGAAGTGGACCCAGTACTTC
NA	TRBV10-1	NA	TRBJ2-1	CASSEYGSGAFNEQFF	TGCGCCAGCAGTGAGTACGGATCCGGGGCCTTCAATGAGCAGTTCTTC
TRBD1	TRBV27	NA	TRBJ1-2	CASSFGDRGRYGYTF	TGTGCCAGCAGTTTCGGGGACAGGGGCCGCTATGGCTACACCTTC
NA	TRBV5-1	NA	TRBJ1-6	CASSLPEDNSPLHF	TGCGCCAGCAGCTTGCCGGAGGATAATTCACCCCTCCACTTT
NA	TRBV6-5	once	TRBJ1-1	CASARQPNTEAFF	TGTGCCAGCGCCCGGCAGCCCAACACTGAAGCTTTCTTT
TRBD1	TRBV7-2	NA	TRBJ1-2	CASSLRTGAYSGYTF	TGTGCCAGCAGCTTAAGGACAGGAGCCTATTCCGGCTACACCTTC
NA	TRBV10-3	NA	TRBJ1-1	CAISPRQNTEAFF	TGTGCCATCAGTCCTAGGCAGAACACTGAAGCTTTCTTT
TRBD2	TRBV5-1	NA	TRBJ2-1	CASSSGLAGGTEQFF	TGCGCCAGCAGCTCCGGACTAGCGGGGGGCACTGAGCAGTTCTTC
TRBD2	TRBV7-9	few	TRBJ2-1	CASSLGPLLAGVDNEQFF	TGTGCCAGCAGCTTAGGCCCCTTACTAGCGGGAGTGGACAATGAGCAGTTCTTC
TRBD2	TRBV27	once	TRBJ2-6	CASSLRGTRTERANVLTF	TGTGCCAGCAGCCTCCGGGGGACTAGGACAGAAAGGGCCAACGTCCTGACTTTC
NA	TRBV28	NA	TRBJ1-2	CASSSGGGALGGYTF	TGTGCCAGCAGCTCGGGGGGTGGGGCGTTGGGTGGCTACACCTTC
NA	TRBV4-1	NA	TRBJ2-5	CASSLNLVETQYF	TGCGCCAGCAGCCTGAATCTAGTCGAGACCCAGTACTTC
TRBD1	TRBV18	NA	TRBJ1-5	CASSPTGGGNQPQHF	TGTGCCAGCTCACCGACAGGGGGCGGTAATCAGCCCCAGCATTTT
TRBD2	TRBV4-1	NA	TRBJ2-1	CASSPRLAGGDEQFF	TGCGCCAGCAGCCCAAGACTAGCGGGGGGGGATGAGCAGTTCTTC